This record concerns one TCR beta chain sequence. Its antigen remains unidentified. Assay: immunoSEQ multiplex PCR; the TCRdb copy retains only in-frame clones and omits some. Among around 99,000 clones listed, about 92% were seen once. The record originates from a study of siplizumab effects on memory and regulatory T cells. Overall study results and limits: Mappable alloreactive CD4+ clones averaged 68.8% Treg-derived with siplizumab versus around 27% in controls.

The V end lost 1 base, the J end lost 9 bases, and 16 bases lay between the germline ends. The CDR3 totals 15 residues. Germline CDR1 MNHEY, CDR2 SVGAGI. The chain links TRBV6-5 to TRBJ2-1, with D possibly matching TRBD2 (6 bases). Material: Tregs sorted from blood. The source is a human donor in good health. Here the CDR3 DNA reads TGTGCCAGCAGTTACTTTACAGGTGGGGGAGGTGAGCAGTTCTTC. It encodes CASSYFTGGGGEQFF.